These T cell receptor beta chains were read from a single sample in a study of blood T cells in healthy people across ages. From the 5' RACE reads, TCRdb called clonotypes with MiXCR, one entry per CDR3 protein. The sample contains over 1,200,000 distinct CDR3 sequences, around 55% of which appear only once. Material for sequencing was blood. Receptors were obtained from a man aged 18 to 30 in good health. Each CDR3 is given with its conserved first and last residue. Each record gives: D gene, clone size, V gene, J gene, CDR3 DNA, CDR3 protein. A D gene is named only where the DNA matches it firmly. Only part of the rows carry a size: once, few, many, or a class if the clone is expanded.

d_call: -
clone_size: -
v_call: TRBV7-2
j_call: TRBJ2-4
cdr3_nt: TGTGCCAGCAGCGAAACCCCGGTCGGAGAAAACATTCAGTACTTC
cdr3_aa: CASSETPVGENIQYF

d_call: -
clone_size: few
v_call: TRBV29-1
j_call: TRBJ2-6
cdr3_nt: TGCAGCGTCCCCACCCGGAGCTCTGGGGCCAACGTCCTGACTTTC
cdr3_aa: CSVPTRSSGANVLTF

d_call: -
clone_size: once
v_call: TRBV4-1
j_call: TRBJ2-1
cdr3_nt: TGCGCCAGCAGCGGGAGGACAGCTAACTCCTACAATGAGCAGTTCTTC
cdr3_aa: CASSGRTANSYNEQFF

d_call: -
clone_size: -
v_call: TRBV9
j_call: TRBJ2-7
cdr3_nt: TGTGCCAGCAGCGTAGGCGAGCTAAACGAGCAGTACTTC
cdr3_aa: CASSVGELNEQYF

d_call: TRBD1
clone_size: -
v_call: TRBV20-1
j_call: TRBJ2-7
cdr3_nt: TGCAGTGCTAGAGATCGAACAGGGGAGTGTGGGCAGTACTTC
cdr3_aa: CSARDRTGECGQYF

d_call: TRBD1
clone_size: -
v_call: TRBV28
j_call: TRBJ2-1
cdr3_nt: TGTGCCAGCAGTTCTCTGGACAGGGGACATTTATACAATGAGCAGTTCTTC
cdr3_aa: CASSSLDRGHLYNEQFF

d_call: -
clone_size: -
v_call: TRBV20-1
j_call: TRBJ2-1
cdr3_nt: TGCAGTGCTAGAGATCGAGCGGGTAGCTCCTACAATGAGCAGTTCTTC
cdr3_aa: CSARDRAGSSYNEQFF

d_call: -
clone_size: -
v_call: TRBV5-5
j_call: TRBJ1-2
cdr3_nt: TGTGCCAGCAGCTTGTCTGAGGGGTACTATGGCTACACCTTC
cdr3_aa: CASSLSEGYYGYTF

d_call: -
clone_size: -
v_call: TRBV2
j_call: TRBJ2-5
cdr3_nt: TGTGCCAGCAGTGAATCCCTCCCCCAGGAGTTCCAAGAGACCCAGTACTTC
cdr3_aa: CASSESLPQEFQETQYF

d_call: -
clone_size: -
v_call: TRBV6-2/TRBV6-3
j_call: TRBJ2-4
cdr3_nt: TGTGCCAGCAAAACTGACAGGACACCTCCTCTAGCCAAAAACATTCAGTACTTC
cdr3_aa: CASKTDRTPPLAKNIQYF

d_call: -
clone_size: -
v_call: TRBV20-1
j_call: TRBJ2-7
cdr3_nt: TGCAGTGCTCCAGGTGGTATTACCTACGAGCAGTACTTC
cdr3_aa: CSAPGGITYEQYF

d_call: -
clone_size: once
v_call: TRBV20-1
j_call: TRBJ2-7
cdr3_nt: TGCAGTGCTAGAGATAGTCGCGTCGGCACCTACGAGCAGTACTTC
cdr3_aa: CSARDSRVGTYEQYF

d_call: -
clone_size: -
v_call: TRBV29-1
j_call: TRBJ2-7
cdr3_nt: TGCAGCGGGACAGTTCAAGAGATCCAGTACTTC
cdr3_aa: CSGTVQEIQYF

d_call: -
clone_size: once
v_call: TRBV29-1
j_call: TRBJ2-1
cdr3_nt: TGCAGCGTTGAGCGCCCGGGGTTAAGGGACAATGAGCAGTTCTTC
cdr3_aa: CSVERPGLRDNEQFF

d_call: -
clone_size: -
v_call: TRBV7-9
j_call: TRBJ1-2
cdr3_nt: TGTGCCAGCAGCCCGTGGACGGAAAACTATGGCTACACCTTC
cdr3_aa: CASSPWTENYGYTF

d_call: -
clone_size: -
v_call: TRBV10-1
j_call: TRBJ2-3
cdr3_nt: TGCGCCAGCAGGGCCCGGGACGGAAGAACCACAGATACGCAGTATTTT
cdr3_aa: CASRARDGRTTDTQYF

d_call: TRBD1
clone_size: -
v_call: TRBV25-1
j_call: TRBJ1-2
cdr3_nt: TGTGCCAGCAGTGAAGGGGACAGGGGGGGCTACACCTTC
cdr3_aa: CASSEGDRGGYTF

d_call: TRBD1
clone_size: few
v_call: TRBV4-1
j_call: TRBJ2-1
cdr3_nt: TGCGCCAGCAACTTTAGAGGGGGCGAGAACAATGAGCAGTTCTTC
cdr3_aa: CASNFRGGENNEQFF

d_call: TRBD2
clone_size: few
v_call: TRBV6-5
j_call: TRBJ2-3
cdr3_nt: TGTGCCAGCAGTTACCAGAGGACTAGCGGGGCGGGGGACGATACGCAGTATTTT
cdr3_aa: CASSYQRTSGAGDDTQYF

d_call: TRBD1
clone_size: -
v_call: TRBV15
j_call: TRBJ2-7
cdr3_nt: TGTGCTACCAGCAGAGGGGACAGGGCCACCTACGAGCAGTACTTC
cdr3_aa: CATSRGDRATYEQYF

d_call: TRBD1
clone_size: once
v_call: TRBV6-6
j_call: TRBJ1-5
cdr3_nt: TGTGCCAGCAGTTACGAGGGGGCGAGACGACAGCCCCAGCATTTT
cdr3_aa: CASSYEGARRQPQHF

d_call: -
clone_size: few
v_call: TRBV12-3/TRBV12-4
j_call: TRBJ2-5
cdr3_nt: TGTGCCAGCAGTTTGGCCACGAACCAGGAGACCCAGTACTTC
cdr3_aa: CASSLATNQETQYF

d_call: TRBD1
clone_size: -
v_call: TRBV12-3/TRBV12-4
j_call: TRBJ2-3
cdr3_nt: TGTGCCAGCGCCCGGGACAGGGTGGGCAAAGATACGCAGTATTTT
cdr3_aa: CASARDRVGKDTQYF

d_call: -
clone_size: -
v_call: TRBV11-1
j_call: TRBJ2-7
cdr3_nt: TGTGCCAGCAGCTTAGAAGGACTGGGCGAGCAGTACTTC
cdr3_aa: CASSLEGLGEQYF

d_call: -
clone_size: -
v_call: TRBV4-3
j_call: TRBJ2-7
cdr3_nt: TGCGCCAGCAGCCAAGAGACAGGCTACAATGAGCAGTACTTC
cdr3_aa: CASSQETGYNEQYF

d_call: -
clone_size: few
v_call: TRBV29-1
j_call: TRBJ1-4
cdr3_nt: TGCAGCGTTCGGGGCCCCCAGCGAGAAAAACTGTTTTTT
cdr3_aa: CSVRGPQREKLFF

d_call: -
clone_size: -
v_call: TRBV2
j_call: TRBJ2-1
cdr3_nt: TGTGCCAGCAGGAGGGGACGGGAGAGGTCCTACAATGAGCAGTTCTTC
cdr3_aa: CASRRGRERSYNEQFF

d_call: -
clone_size: few
v_call: TRBV4-3
j_call: TRBJ1-2
cdr3_nt: TGCGCCAGCAGCCAAGATTTCGGAGACAGCGGTAGCTACACCTTC
cdr3_aa: CASSQDFGDSGSYTF

d_call: -
clone_size: -
v_call: TRBV27
j_call: TRBJ1-4
cdr3_nt: TGTGCCAGCAGCCAAATGAGGGGCTCGGCTAATGAAAAACTGTTTTTT
cdr3_aa: CASSQMRGSANEKLFF

d_call: TRBD1
clone_size: -
v_call: TRBV7-2
j_call: TRBJ1-4
cdr3_nt: TGTGCCAGCAGCTTAGGGCCGGGACAGGAACTGTTTTTT
cdr3_aa: CASSLGPGQELFF

d_call: -
clone_size: -
v_call: TRBV5-1
j_call: TRBJ2-5
cdr3_nt: TGCGCCAGCAGCTCAGTGGGTCAAGAGACCCAGTACTTC
cdr3_aa: CASSSVGQETQYF

d_call: -
clone_size: -
v_call: TRBV4-3
j_call: TRBJ2-1
cdr3_nt: TGCGCCAGCAGCCATCCATTAATGGGCACATCGGTCAATGAGCAGTTCTTC
cdr3_aa: CASSHPLMGTSVNEQFF

d_call: -
clone_size: -
v_call: TRBV29-1
j_call: TRBJ2-5
cdr3_nt: TGCAGCGTCCACGAAGAGACCCAGTACTTC
cdr3_aa: CSVHEETQYF